The source of this T cell receptor (beta chain) is a study of T cell responses to AZD1222 COVID-19 vaccine. The wider study: Second-dose intervals of approximately 4 or approximately 12 weeks were pooled.

Trimming took off 2 bases at V and 6 bases at J, with 20 bases between the two ends. Germline assignment: CDR1 SGHTA and CDR2 FQGTGA. The CDR3 length is 17 residues. A remark on this clone: Its antigen remains unidentified.

This table comes from immunoSEQ multiplex PCR, and its TCRdb copy is limited to in-frame clones, with some not included. The repertoire has 100,000 or so clones, 70% to 90% of them found once; the top ten carry less than 3.5%. The study, taken as a whole, reports: Two doses of AZD1222 preceded a rise in Spike-specific TCR breadth and depth. Vaccine-associated CD4 TCRs spanned spike, dominant at 160-218 and 743-854.

The receptor was isolated from an adult in good health. V gene TRBV7-3 combines with J gene TRBJ2-1, with a weak D call TRBD2 (6 bases). The sample was peripheral blood, taken on day 0 of AZD1222 vaccination. The CDR3 DNA reads as TGTGCCAGCAGCTTAGGGGAATACGGGGGAATGGGCAATGAGCAGTTCTTC. Protein product: CASSLGEYGGMGNEQFF.